What follows is one T cell receptor beta chain and its context. This clonotype appeared a few times. Its antigen target is currently unknown. No base-level quality is on record; no much larger clone is a single base apart. These data originate in a study of T-cell reconstitution after alpha-beta-depleted transplantation in children (dated by TCRdb to 2016 to 2017). Study-wide context: T-cell immune reconstitution after TCRalphabeta/CD19-depleted allogeneic hematopoietic cell transplantation in children was quantitatively tracked in the study by means of TCR repertoire profiling.

Sequences SGHVS (CDR1) and FNYEAQ (CDR2) are obtained from the germline V gene. Germline trimming: 2 bases from V, 5 bases from J; junction bases outside gene matches: 10. Its CDR3 holds 16 amino acids, cysteine through phenylalanine. The DNA shown is the 48-base CDR3, in frame from base 1. Libraries were made using PCR. Sequencing took place on an Illumina HiSeq 2500. TCR library preparation used molecular barcoding, with unique molecular identifiers applied to normalize quantification of the TCRbeta repertoire. TCRdb passed the public sequencing reads through fastp at Q25 and MiXCR, retaining productive beta sequences. Identical CDR3 proteins give one entry, which carries the most common genes and DNA. Across this sample there are about 360,000 distinct CDR3 sequences, with about an eighth seen only once. In total, the top ten clones hold roughly 4.5% of the sample.

This sample comprised PBMCs, obtained from the stem cell graft. The receptor was derived from a human donor who donated a stem cell graft to a child with Fanconi anemia. Here the chain combines TRBV7-6 and TRBJ2-5, with 8 central nucleotides matching TRBD1. The CDR3 amino acid sequence is: CASSLTSLGQGETQYF. The sequenced DNA is TGTGCCAGCAGCTTAACGTCTCTCGGACAGGGCGAGACCCAGTACTTC.